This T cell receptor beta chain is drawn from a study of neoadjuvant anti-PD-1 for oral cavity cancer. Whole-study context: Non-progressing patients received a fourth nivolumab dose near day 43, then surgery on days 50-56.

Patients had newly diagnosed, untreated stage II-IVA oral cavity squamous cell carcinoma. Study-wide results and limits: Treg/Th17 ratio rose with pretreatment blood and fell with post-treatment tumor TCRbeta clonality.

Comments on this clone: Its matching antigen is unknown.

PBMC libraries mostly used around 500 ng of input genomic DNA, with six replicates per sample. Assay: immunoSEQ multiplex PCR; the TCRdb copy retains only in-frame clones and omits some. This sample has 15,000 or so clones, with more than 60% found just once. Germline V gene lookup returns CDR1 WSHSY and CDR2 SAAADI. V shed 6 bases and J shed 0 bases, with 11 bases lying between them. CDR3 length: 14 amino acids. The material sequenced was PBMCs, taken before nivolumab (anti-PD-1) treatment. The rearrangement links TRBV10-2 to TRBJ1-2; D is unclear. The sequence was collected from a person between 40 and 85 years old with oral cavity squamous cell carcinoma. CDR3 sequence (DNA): TGCGCCAGCAGCGCCACCGCAGCTAACTATGGCTACACCTTC. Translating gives CASSATAANYGYTF.